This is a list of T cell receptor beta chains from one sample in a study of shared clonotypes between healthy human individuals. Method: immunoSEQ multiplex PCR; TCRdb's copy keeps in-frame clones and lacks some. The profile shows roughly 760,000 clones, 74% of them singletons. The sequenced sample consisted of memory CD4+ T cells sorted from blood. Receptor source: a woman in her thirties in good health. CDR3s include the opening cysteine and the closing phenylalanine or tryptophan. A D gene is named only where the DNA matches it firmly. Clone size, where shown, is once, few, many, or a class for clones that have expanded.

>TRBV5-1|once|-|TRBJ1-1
TGCGCCAGCAGCTTGTCCCTGCGGAATGAAGCTTTCTTT
CASSLSLRNEAFF
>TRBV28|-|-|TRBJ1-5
TGTGCCAGCAGCCCAGTCCGGACCTCTAATCAGCCCCAGCATTTT
CASSPVRTSNQPQHF
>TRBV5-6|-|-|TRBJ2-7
TGTGCCAGCAGCTTGGAGCAGTACGAGCAGTACTTC
CASSLEQYEQYF
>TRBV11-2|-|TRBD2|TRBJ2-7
TGTGCCAGCAGCTTAGGGATTCGAGCGGGAGGACTCTACGAGCAGTACTTC
CASSLGIRAGGLYEQYF
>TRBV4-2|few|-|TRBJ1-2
TGTGCCAGCAGCCAACACGACAGCTATGGCTACACCTTC
CASSQHDSYGYTF
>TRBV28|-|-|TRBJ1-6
TGTGCCAGCAGTTCAAATTCCGTTTCACCCCTCCACTTT
CASSSNSVSPLHF
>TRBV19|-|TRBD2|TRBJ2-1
TGTGCCAGTATAAAGACTAGCGGGAGTTATCTTGGCTACAATGAGCAGTTCTTC
CASIKTSGSYLGYNEQFF
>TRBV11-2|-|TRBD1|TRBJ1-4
TGTGCCAGCAGCGCGGACAGGGTCGCAACTAATGAAAAACTGTTTTTT
CASSADRVATNEKLFF
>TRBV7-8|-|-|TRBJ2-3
TGTGCCAGCAGCTTAATGGAAGACACAGATACGCAGTATTTT
CASSLMEDTDTQYF
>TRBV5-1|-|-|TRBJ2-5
TGCGCCAGCAGCTTAGGGCCAGTAGAACAAGAGACCCAGTACTTC
CASSLGPVEQETQYF
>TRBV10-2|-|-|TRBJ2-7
TGCGCCAGCAGCCAGAACTCCTACGAGCAGTACTTC
CASSQNSYEQYF
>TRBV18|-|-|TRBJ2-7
TGTGCCAGCTCACCTGCGGTTTGGGCCGAGCAGTACTTC
CASSPAVWAEQYF
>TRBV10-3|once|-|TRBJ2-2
TGTGCCATCAGTGAGGTGGGGGACACCGGGGAGCTGTTTTTT
CAISEVGDTGELFF
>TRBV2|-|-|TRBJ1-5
TGTGCCAGCAGTCAGTCTGGGGGCAATCAGCCCCAGCATTTT
CASSQSGGNQPQHF
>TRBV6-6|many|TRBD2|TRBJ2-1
TGTGCCAGCAGTCGACTAGCGGGAGGGAGGGATGAGCAGTTCTTC
CASSRLAGGRDEQFF
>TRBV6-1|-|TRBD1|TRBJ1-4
TGTGCCAGCAGTGACCAGGACAGGGCTGTCGAAAAACTGTTTTTT
CASSDQDRAVEKLFF
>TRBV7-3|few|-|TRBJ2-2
TGTGCCAGCAGCCCCCGGAGGGGGGCCACCGGGGAGCTGTTTTTT
CASSPRRGATGELFF
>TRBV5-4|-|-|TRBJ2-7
TGTGCCAGCAGCGGACTCCAGGGCTACGAGCAGTACTTC
CASSGLQGYEQYF
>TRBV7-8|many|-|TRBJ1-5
TGTGCCAGCAGCGACCGCGGCGGGGCAGACTTCAATCAGCCCCAGCATTTT
CASSDRGGADFNQPQHF
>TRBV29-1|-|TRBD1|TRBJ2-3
TGCAGCGTTGAAGATACGGGACAGGGGACAGATACGCAGTATTTT
CSVEDTGQGTDTQYF
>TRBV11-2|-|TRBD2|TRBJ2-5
TGTGCCAGCAGCTTATTCGCGGGAGTGGGATCAGAGACCCAGTACTTC
CASSLFAGVGSETQYF
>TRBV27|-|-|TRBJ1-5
TGTGCCAGCAGTTCGGACAACTATCAGCCCCAGCATTTT
CASSSDNYQPQHF
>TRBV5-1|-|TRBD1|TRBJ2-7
TGCGCCAGCAGCTTCCTAACAGGGGGCGCCTACGAGCAGTACTTC
CASSFLTGGAYEQYF
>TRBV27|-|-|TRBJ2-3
TGTGCCAGCAGTTTTCGGGAGTCTACGCAGTATTTT
CASSFRESTQYF
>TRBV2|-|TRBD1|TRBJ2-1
TGTGCCAGCAGTGGCTCAGGGGGCAGGAATGAGCAGTTCTTC
CASSGSGGRNEQFF
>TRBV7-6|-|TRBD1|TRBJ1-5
TGTGCCAGCAGCCCTAGGGGGCAGGGACAGCCCCAGCATTTT
CASSPRGQGQPQHF
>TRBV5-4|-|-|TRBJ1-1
TGTGCCAGCAGCTTGGTTCTCCCAGTCCGGTACACTGAAGCTTTCTTT
CASSLVLPVRYTEAFF
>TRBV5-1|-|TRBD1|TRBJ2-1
TGCGCCAGCAGCTTGACCGGGACAGGGGAGTTCTTC
CASSLTGTGEFF
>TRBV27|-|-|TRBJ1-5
TGTGCCAGCAGGAGGCAGGGCTCAGGCAATCAGCCCCAGCATTTT
CASRRQGSGNQPQHF